This T cell receptor beta chain was obtained from a study of response to subunit inactivated influenza vaccine. TCRdb ran MiXCR on the RT-PCR reads and lists one entry per CDR3 protein. The profile covers more than 700,000 distinct CDR3 sequences, with about 20% appearing a single time and about 10% taken by the ten largest. This CDR3 region has 18 residues. V shed 5 bases and J shed 5 bases, with 27 bases lying between them. Germline CDR1 reads SGHAT; CDR2 reads FQNNGV. This clonotype was counted at least ten times. The antigen remains undetermined. Study-wide results and caveats: The study's authors posited that every seasonal influenza vaccination enlists few new T cells.

The chain combines TRBV11-2 with TRBJ1-2, with a possible D match to TRBD1 (6 bases). The sequence was obtained from a man between 50 and 59 years old who received an inactivated influenza vaccine. The material sequenced was PBMCs from blood, taken around 5 days after vaccination. CDR3 sequence reads: CASSPAPYRAAGKYGYTF. Written as DNA, the CDR3 is TGTGCCAGCAGCCCCGCCCCCTACAGGGCGGCCGGGAAGTATGGCTACACCTTC. The variable domain in full, with the rest retrieved from reference TRBV11-2 and TRBJ1-2, is EAGVAQSPRYKIIEKRQSVAFWCNPISGHATLYWYQQILGQGPKLLIQFQNNGVVDDSQLPKDRFSAERLKGVDSTLKIQPAKLEDSAVYLCASSPAPYRAAGKYGYTFGSGTRLTVV.